This TCR beta chain was obtained from a study of T cells in Graves' hyperthyroidism and ophthalmopathy (dated by TCRdb to the late 2010s). About the full investigation: Peripheral blood samples were taken at the time of initial diagnosis, prior to any treatment. Whether ophthalmopathy could be predicted prospectively was tested in an independent validation cohort made up of about 20 hyperthyroidism patients plus 17 patients who later progressed to ophthalmopathy. After sampling, hyperthyroidism patients received methimazole starting at 30 mg daily, and ophthalmopathy patients received high-dose intravenous methylprednisolone. The paper reports TCR Vbeta CDR3 sequencing of approximately 130 peripheral blood samples: 43 ophthalmopathy, about 75 hyperthyroidism and around 17 progressor patients. The 100 discovery patients were randomly split 7:3 into training and test sets. In addition, the study compared T-cell repertoires in thyroid tissue and in blood from over 5 Graves' hyperthyroidism patients. TCR V-J signatures able to tell the groups apart were searched for in a discovery cohort of around 95 patients, of whom around 43 had Graves' ophthalmopathy and roughly 57 had stable Graves' hyperthyroidism.

Results and caveats for the whole study, not just this receptor: No statistical method was used to fix the sample size in advance, and group allocation was not hidden from the investigators. In validation, progression to ophthalmopathy was predicted by the model with about 70% sensitivity and under 85% specificity, a median of approximately 6.5 months before onset. Ophthalmopathy was separated from stable hyperthyroidism by a 13 V-J signature model, with approximately 86% sensitivity and about 81% specificity obtained in cross-validation and 80%/75% obtained in testing. Most expanded thyroid clonotypes (frequency above 0.001) were also detected in blood, suggesting blood repertoires may reflect thyroid immune responses.

There are many counts of this clonotype. Its antigen is still unknown. Base qualities were left out, and no much larger clone turns up one base away. Measured from the cysteine to the phenylalanine, the CDR3 is 16 residues long. This entry keeps only the CDR3 DNA: 48 bases, framed from base 1. Germline trimming amounts to 7 bases on V and 1 base on J, with 9 as the count of junction bases outside the gene matches. Based on the germline V gene (reference sequence), the CDR1 and CDR2 sequences are SEHNR and FQNEAQ. Moderately to severely active disease, a Clinical Activity Score of at least 3, a NOSPECS grade of at least 4, and a duration under 3 months were present in ophthalmopathy patients. Any patient with an uncontrolled infection, another autoimmune disease, pregnancy or lactation was excluded. Diagnoses were established on the basis of clinical symptoms, serum thyroxine and TRAb, thyroid ultrasound, and orbital computed tomography. Ficoll-Paque density gradient centrifugation was used to isolate PBMCs from under 11 ml of fresh peripheral blood. Total RNA was extracted using Trizol reagent, and RNA quality was assessed on an Agilent 2100 Bioanalyzer.

TCR beta CDR3 regions were amplified from RNA transcripts. A first-round RT-PCR of the TCR CDR3 used the HTBI primer set with the Qiagen OneStep RT-PCR kit. Libraries were constructed in a second round of multiplex PCR, after which size selection and purification were carried out. The libraries were sequenced on an Illumina HiSeq2000 using paired-end 100 bp reads. On the study's bioinformatics: SOAPnuke was used to process the raw data, with reads discarded if the reads contained adapters or uncalled bases, had a mean Phred below 15, or lacked an exact constant-primer or identifier match. COPE v1.2.5 was used to merge the high-quality paired reads, and each unique nucleotide sequence was defined as a clonotype. MiTCR v1.1 was used to align clonotypes to the IMGT TRBV, TRBD and TRBJ reference segments. Only V-J combinations with frequency above 0.0001, covering about 99% of repertoires, were analysed. The TCS score was defined as the ratio of F50 (clonal expansion) to E x V (chaos), calculated using BLOSUM62-based TCRdist between CDR3 peptides within each V-J. Welch's t-statistics and random forest reduced roughly 530 V-J features to about 12, which were used in a naive Bayes classifier (R e1071). Starting from the raw public reads, TCRdb applied fastp trimming at Q25, assembled clones with MiXCR and retained in-frame beta chains. When rows share a CDR3 protein, they turn into one entry using the most common DNA and genes. The V and J calls, along with clone size, are taken from TCRdb and not from the paper's own processing. The sample includes a few hundred thousand distinct CDR3 sequences, with about 16% observed a single time. Together, the top ten hold roughly 3.5% of the sample.

This clonotype originated in a woman aged 40 to 50 with Graves' ophthalmopathy. The chain is encoded by TRBV7-9 joined to TRBJ2-2; TRBD2 aligns with 7 central bases. The sequenced material came from blood. CDR3 loop: CASTPLQRGNTGELFF. The DNA is as follows: TGTGCCAGCACCCCTCTCCAGCGGGGGAACACCGGGGAGCTGTTTTTT.